These 15 T cell receptor beta chains originate from one sample sequenced in a study of T-cell reconstitution after alpha-beta-depleted transplantation in children. This sample's TCRbeta library carried unique molecular identifier barcodes. TCRdb redid the calling of the PCR reads with MiXCR, one entry per CDR3 protein. Among about 900,000 distinct CDR3 sequences listed, around 30% were seen once. Sequenced material: PBMCs, mostly from graft donor cells, taken 360 days after TCRalphabeta/CD19-depleted stem cell transplant. The receptors were gathered from a boy less than two years old who had a stem cell transplant for SCID, so the T cells may come from the graft donor.

Only a few counts were recorded for this clonotype. This chain uses TRBV6-1 with TRBJ1-2; D call uncertain. Germline assignment: CDR1 MNHNS and CDR2 SASEGT. The CDR3 contains 15 residues. V lost 2 bases and J lost 4, with 14 bases in between. CDR3 DNA: TGTGCCAGCAGTGAACGCAGGAAGCCCTCCTATGGCTACACCTTC. Translation: CASSERRKPSYGYTF.

The chain is built from TRBV7-2 and TRBJ1-2; no clear D. There are 16 residues in the CDR3. V dropped 0 bases and J dropped 6 bases, with 17 bases sitting between them. The germline CDR1 and CDR2 sequences are SGHTA and FQGNSA. The CDR3, as DNA: TGTGCCAGCAGCTTAGCACAGTTGAAGACGGTGGATGGCTACACCTTC. It translates to CASSLAQLKTVDGYTF.

J is TRBJ2-3 and V is TRBV27; 7 nucleotides align to TRBD1. V lost 6 bases and J lost 0; bases outside the gene matches: 6. CDR3 length: 15 amino acids. CDR1 MNHEY and CDR2 SMNVEV come from the germline V gene (reference sequence). CDR3 sequence (DNA): TGTGCCAGCAGCGACAGGGATCCTAGCACAGATACGCAGTATTTT. Its translation is CASSDRDPSTDTQYF.

The chain uses TRBV15 and TRBJ2-7, with D possibly matching TRBD1 (5 bases). Trimming removed 0 bases from V and 7 bases from J, with 13 bases in between. This CDR3 contains 14 residues. CDR1 is LNHNV and CDR2 is YYDKDF in the germline V gene (reference sequence). The chain's CDR3 is CATSRDRAVGEQYF. Here the CDR3 DNA reads TGTGCCACCAGCAGAGACAGGGCGGTGGGGGAGCAGTACTTC.

This clonotype was detected ten times or more. The CDR3 DNA follows: TGTGCCATCAGGGGGGCTACCTATAATTCACCCCTCCACTTT. Translating gives CAIRGATYNSPLHF. J is TRBJ1-6 and V is TRBV10-3, with a tentative D call TRBD1 (6 bases). Germline lookup yields CDR1 ENHRY and CDR2 SYGVKD. Trimming left V 6 bases short and J 2 bases short, with 8 bases between. This CDR3 region has 14 residues.

This clonotype has ten or more counts. The chain joins TRBV20-1 to TRBJ2-7; TRBD2 might be the D (6 bases). CDR1 is DFQATT, CDR2 SNEGSKA, per germline (reference sequence). This CDR3 spans 13 amino acids. Trimming took 0 bases from V and 2 from J, leaving 8 bases between them. CDR3 amino acids: CSARDPGAYEQYF. The CDR3 DNA reads TGCAGTGCTAGAGATCCGGGGGCCTACGAGCAGTACTTC.

J is TRBJ2-2 and V is TRBV5-1; 10 nucleotides match TRBD1. Germline-derived CDR1 and CDR2 are SGHRS and YFSETQ. V shed 0 bases and J 5 bases; nucleotides not matched to a gene: 10. The CDR3 totals 18 residues. The CDR3 region is CASSLAPSDRGRTGELFF. In DNA form, the CDR3 reads TGCGCCAGCAGCTTGGCCCCCTCGGACAGGGGGAGGACCGGGGAGCTGTTTTTT.

Comments on this clonotype: Given a much more abundant clone one base away, this may be a read error. The rearrangement joins TRBV12-3 or TRBV12-4 to TRBJ2-7, with D uncertain. The CDR3 totals 12 residues. V was trimmed by 3 bases and J by 6 bases, leaving 9 bases between them. The CDR3 bases are TGTGCCAGCAGTTTTGGACCCTGCGAGCAGTACTTC. This sequence encodes CASSFGPCEQYF.

This clonotype was seen a handful of times. The genes are TRBV2 and TRBJ2-7; D uncertain. The CDR3 consists of 13 residues. Germline V gene sequence: CDR1 SNHLY, CDR2 FYNNEI. V was cut by 0 bases and J by 3 bases, with 6 bases left in between. Here the CDR3 DNA reads TGTGCCAGCAGTGAAGCCCGCAGCTACGAGCAGTACTTC. This sequence encodes CASSEARSYEQYF.

The chain recombines TRBV6-7 with TRBJ2-1; a weak D match, TRBD2 (6 bases). TRBV6-7 falls under the ORF class, with uncertain function. The CDR3 has 14 amino acids. The V end lost 2 bases, the J end lost 8 bases, and 13 bases lay between the germline ends. The chain's CDR3 is CASSYESGRDEQFF. The CDR3 bases are TGTGCCAGCAGTTACGAGAGCGGGCGCGATGAGCAGTTCTTC.

The chain joins TRBV24-1 to TRBJ2-3; 11 bases match TRBD2. This CDR3 region has 17 residues. J lost 4 bases, V lost 2 bases, and 7 bases had no gene match. CDR1 is KGHDR, CDR2 SFDVKD, per germline. The CDR3 DNA reads as TGTGCCACCAGTGATTCAGTTCGTAGCGGGGGGGCAGATACGCAGTATTTT. This gives the protein CATSDSVRSGGADTQYF.

The gene calls are TRBV12-3 or TRBV12-4 and TRBJ2-7; D uncertain. This CDR3 is built from 14 residues. Trimming cost V 1 base and J 3 bases, with 10 bases left between them. This CDR3 reads CASSLGQWRYEQYF. Written as DNA, the CDR3 is TGTGCCAGCAGTTTAGGCCAGTGGCGCTACGAGCAGTACTTC.

This clonotype was counted a single time. The V call is TRBV20-1, the J call TRBJ1-1; 11 bases map to TRBD1. The V gene's germline CDR1 is DFQATT and CDR2 SNEGSKA (reference sequence). With V trimmed by 6 bases and J by 1 base, 4 bases remained unmatched. The CDR3 covers 14 residues. CDR3 bases: TGCAGTGCGGGACAGGGGGGAGGGAACACTGAAGCTTTCTTT. Protein: CSAGQGGGNTEAFF.

On this clonotype itself: The junction and the germline gene differ at one end; a read error may be behind it. The chain is built from TRBV4-1 and TRBJ2-7; 11 nucleotides agree with TRBD2. The CDR3 covers 15 residues. The germline gives CDR1 MGHRA, CDR2 YSYEKL. The DNA of the CDR3 is TGCGCCAGTAGCCAAGGGACTAGCGGAATCTACGAGCAGTACTTC. Its protein product is CASSQGTSGIYEQYF.

This clonotype was counted a few times. V usage is TRBV4-1 and J usage is TRBJ2-3; 11 bases line up with TRBD1. With V trimmed by 1 base and J by 3 bases, 3 bases remained unmatched. The CDR3 totals 16 residues. Looked up from germline, CDR1 is MGHRA and CDR2 is YSYEKL. CDR3 sequence reads: CASSQGGQGVTDTQYF. CDR3 nucleotides: TGCGCCAGCAGCCAAGGGGGACAGGGGGTGACAGATACGCAGTATTTT.